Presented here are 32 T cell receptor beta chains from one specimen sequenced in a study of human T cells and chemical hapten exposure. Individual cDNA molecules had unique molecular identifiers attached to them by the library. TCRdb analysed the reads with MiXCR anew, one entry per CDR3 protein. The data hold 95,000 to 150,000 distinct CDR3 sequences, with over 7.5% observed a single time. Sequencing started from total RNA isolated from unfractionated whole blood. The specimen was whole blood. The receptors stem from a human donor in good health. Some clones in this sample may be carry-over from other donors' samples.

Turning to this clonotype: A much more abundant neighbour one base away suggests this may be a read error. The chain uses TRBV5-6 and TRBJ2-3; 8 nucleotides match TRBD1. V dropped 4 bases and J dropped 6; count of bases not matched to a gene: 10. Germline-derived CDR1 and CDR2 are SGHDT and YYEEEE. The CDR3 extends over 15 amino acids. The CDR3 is CASSRRVRGQDTQYF. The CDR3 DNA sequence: TGTGCCAGCAGCCGGAGGGTCAGGGGGCAGGATACGCAGTATTTT.

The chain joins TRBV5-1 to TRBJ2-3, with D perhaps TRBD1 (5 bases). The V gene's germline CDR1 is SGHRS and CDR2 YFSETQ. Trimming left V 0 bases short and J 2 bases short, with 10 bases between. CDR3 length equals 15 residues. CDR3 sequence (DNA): TGCGCCAGCAGCTTGGGTGTAGGGGCCACAGATACGCAGTATTTT. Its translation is CASSLGVGATDTQYF.

CDR3 sequence (DNA): TGTGCCAGCAGTTTACAAATAACGACAGGAGGCGACACAGATACGCAGTATTTT. The encoded protein is CASSLQITTGGDTDTQYF. V gene TRBV12-3 or TRBV12-4 combines with J gene TRBJ2-3; tentative D call: TRBD1 (6 bases). This CDR3 region has 18 residues. Deletions cut 2 bases from V and 2 bases from J, with 20 bases between.

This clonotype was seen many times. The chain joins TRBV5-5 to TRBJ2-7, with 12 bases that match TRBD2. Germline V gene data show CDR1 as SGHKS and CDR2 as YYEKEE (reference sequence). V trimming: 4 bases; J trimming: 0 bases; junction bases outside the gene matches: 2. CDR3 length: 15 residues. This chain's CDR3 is CASSVTSGSSYEQYF. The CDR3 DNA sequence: TGTGCCAGCAGCGTGACTAGCGGGAGCTCCTACGAGCAGTACTTC.

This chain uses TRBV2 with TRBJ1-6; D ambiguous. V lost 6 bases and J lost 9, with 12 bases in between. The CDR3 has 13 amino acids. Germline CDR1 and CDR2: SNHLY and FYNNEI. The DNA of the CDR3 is TGTGCCAGCAGCGCCGTGATGGGTTCACCCCTCCACTTT. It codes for CASSAVMGSPLHF.

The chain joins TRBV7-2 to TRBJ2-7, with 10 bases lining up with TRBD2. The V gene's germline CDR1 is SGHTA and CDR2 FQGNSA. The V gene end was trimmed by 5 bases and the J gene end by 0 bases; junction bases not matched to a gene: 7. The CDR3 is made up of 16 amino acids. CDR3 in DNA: TGTGCCAGCAGCCTACTAGCGGGGTTCAGCTCCTACGAGCAGTACTTC. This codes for CASSLLAGFSSYEQYF.

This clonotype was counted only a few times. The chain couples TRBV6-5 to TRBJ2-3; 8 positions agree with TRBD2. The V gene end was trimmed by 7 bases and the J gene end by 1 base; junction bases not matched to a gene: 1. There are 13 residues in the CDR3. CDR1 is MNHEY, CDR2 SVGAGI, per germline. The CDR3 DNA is TGTGCCAGCACACTAGCGGGCACAGATACGCAGTATTTT. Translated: CASTLAGTDTQYF.

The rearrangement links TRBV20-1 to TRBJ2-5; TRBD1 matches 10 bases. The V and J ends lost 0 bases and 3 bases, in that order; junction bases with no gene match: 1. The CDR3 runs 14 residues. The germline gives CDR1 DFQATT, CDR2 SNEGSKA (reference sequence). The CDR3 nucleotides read TGCAGTGCTAGAGAGGACAGGGGGGAAGAGACCCAGTACTTC. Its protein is CSAREDRGEETQYF.

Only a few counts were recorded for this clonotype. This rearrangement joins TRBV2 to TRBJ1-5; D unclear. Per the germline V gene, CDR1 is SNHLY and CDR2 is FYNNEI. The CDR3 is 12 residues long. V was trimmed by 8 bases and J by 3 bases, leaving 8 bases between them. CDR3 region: CASGTSNQPQHF. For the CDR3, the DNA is TGTGCCAGCGGAACTTCCAATCAGCCCCAGCATTTT.

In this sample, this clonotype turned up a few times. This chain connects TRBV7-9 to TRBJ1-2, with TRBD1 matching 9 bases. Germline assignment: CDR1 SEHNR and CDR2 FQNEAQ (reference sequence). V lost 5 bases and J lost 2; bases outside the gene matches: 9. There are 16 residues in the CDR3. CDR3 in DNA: TGTGCCAGCAGCCTACAGGGGGCCCAGGCCAACTATGGCTACACCTTC. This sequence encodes CASSLQGAQANYGYTF. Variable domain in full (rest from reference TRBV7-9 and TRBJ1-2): DTGVSQNPRHKITKRGQNVTFRCDPISEHNRLYWYRQTLGQGPEFLTYFQNEAQLEKSRLLSDRFSAERPKGSFSTLEIQRTEQGDSAMYLCASSLQGAQANYGYTFGSGTRLTVV.

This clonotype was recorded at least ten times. CDR3 sequence: CASSEHQGLAVQETQYF. The CDR3 nucleotides are TGTGCCAGCAGTGAGCACCAGGGACTAGCGGTACAAGAGACCCAGTACTTC. The chain has TRBV25-1 and TRBJ2-5; 11 bases agree with TRBD2. The CDR3 is made up of 17 amino acids. Trimming cost V 3 bases and J 2 bases; bases outside gene matches: 8. The germline V gene encodes CDR1 MGHDK and CDR2 SYGVNS.

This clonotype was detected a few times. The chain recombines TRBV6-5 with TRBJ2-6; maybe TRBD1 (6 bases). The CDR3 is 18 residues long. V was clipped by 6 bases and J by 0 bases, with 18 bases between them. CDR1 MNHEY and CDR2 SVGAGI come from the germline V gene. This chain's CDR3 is CASSRPGQQGSGANVLTF. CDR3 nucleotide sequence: TGTGCCAGCAGCCGTCCCGGACAGCAGGGCTCTGGGGCCAACGTCCTGACTTTC.

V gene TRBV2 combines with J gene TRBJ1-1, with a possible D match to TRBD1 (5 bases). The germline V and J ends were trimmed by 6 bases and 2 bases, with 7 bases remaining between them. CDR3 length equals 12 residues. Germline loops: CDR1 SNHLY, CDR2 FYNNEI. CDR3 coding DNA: TGTGCCAGCAGGGGGGTTAACACTGAAGCTTTCTTT. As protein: CASRGVNTEAFF.

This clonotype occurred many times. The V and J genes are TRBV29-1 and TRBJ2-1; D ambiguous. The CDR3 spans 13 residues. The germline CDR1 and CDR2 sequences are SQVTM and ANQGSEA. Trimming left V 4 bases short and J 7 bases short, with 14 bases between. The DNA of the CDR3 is TGCAGCGTTGTTCTCTATACGAGGAATGAGCAGTTCTTC. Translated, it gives CSVVLYTRNEQFF.

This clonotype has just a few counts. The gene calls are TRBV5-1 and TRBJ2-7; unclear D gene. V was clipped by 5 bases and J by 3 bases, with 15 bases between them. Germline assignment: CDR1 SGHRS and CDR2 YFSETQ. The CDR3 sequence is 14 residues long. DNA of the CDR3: TGCGCCAGCAGGTGGGCAGTTCCGGACTACGAGCAGTACTTC. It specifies CASRWAVPDYEQYF.

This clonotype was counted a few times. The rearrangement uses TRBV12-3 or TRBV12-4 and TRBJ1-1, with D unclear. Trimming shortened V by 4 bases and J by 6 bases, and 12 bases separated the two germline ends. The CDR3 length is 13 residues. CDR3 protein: CASSSLDGSEAFF. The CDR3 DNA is TGTGCCAGCAGTTCCTTGGACGGTTCTGAAGCTTTCTTT.

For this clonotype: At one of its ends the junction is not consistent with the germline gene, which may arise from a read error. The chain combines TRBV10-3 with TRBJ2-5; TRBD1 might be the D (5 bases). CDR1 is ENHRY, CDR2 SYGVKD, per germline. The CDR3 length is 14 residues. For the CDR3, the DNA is TGTGCCATCAGGGAGTCCGGCAGGGCAGAGACCCAGTACTTC. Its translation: CAIRESGRAETQYF.

CDR3 sequence reads: CASSLIRGSGELFF. DNA of the CDR3: TGCGCCAGCAGCTTGATTAGAGGGTCCGGGGAGCTGTTTTTT. The V and J genes are TRBV5-1 and TRBJ2-2, with D possibly matching TRBD2 (5 bases). Germline V CDR1 and CDR2: SGHRS, YFSETQ. Trimming pared 1 base from V and 6 bases from J, leaving 10 bases between. The CDR3 has 14 residues.

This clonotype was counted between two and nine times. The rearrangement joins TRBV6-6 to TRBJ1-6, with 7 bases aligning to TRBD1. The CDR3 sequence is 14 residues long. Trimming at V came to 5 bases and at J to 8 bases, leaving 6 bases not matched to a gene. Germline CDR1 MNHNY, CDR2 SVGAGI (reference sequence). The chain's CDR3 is CASSERTGDSPLHF. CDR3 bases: TGTGCCAGCAGTGAAAGGACAGGTGATTCACCCCTCCACTTT.

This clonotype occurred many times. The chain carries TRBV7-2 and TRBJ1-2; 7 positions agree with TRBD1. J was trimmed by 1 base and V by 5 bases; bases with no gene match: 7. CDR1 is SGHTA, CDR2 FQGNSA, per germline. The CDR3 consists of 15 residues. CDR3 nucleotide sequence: TGTGCCAGCAGCACCAGACAGGGCTTTAACTATGGCTACACCTTC. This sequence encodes CASSTRQGFNYGYTF.

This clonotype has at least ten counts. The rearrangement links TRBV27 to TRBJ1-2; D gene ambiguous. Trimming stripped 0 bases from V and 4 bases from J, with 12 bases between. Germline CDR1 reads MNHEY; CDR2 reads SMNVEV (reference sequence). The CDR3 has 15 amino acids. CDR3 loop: CASSLSPDSRYGYTF. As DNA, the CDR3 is TGTGCCAGCAGTTTATCCCCAGACTCTCGCTATGGCTACACCTTC.

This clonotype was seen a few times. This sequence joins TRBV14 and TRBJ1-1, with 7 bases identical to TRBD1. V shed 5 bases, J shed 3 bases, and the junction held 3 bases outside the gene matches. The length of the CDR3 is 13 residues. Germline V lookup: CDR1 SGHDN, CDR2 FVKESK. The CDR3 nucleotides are TGTGCCAGCAGCACAGGGGTGCACACTGAAGCTTTCTTT. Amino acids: CASSTGVHTEAFF.

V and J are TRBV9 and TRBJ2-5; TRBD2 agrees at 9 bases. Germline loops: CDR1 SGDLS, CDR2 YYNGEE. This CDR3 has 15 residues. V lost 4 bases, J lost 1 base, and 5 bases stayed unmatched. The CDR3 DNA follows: TGTGCCAGCAGCCCACCGGGACTAGCCCAAGAGACCCAGTACTTC. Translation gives CASSPPGLAQETQYF.

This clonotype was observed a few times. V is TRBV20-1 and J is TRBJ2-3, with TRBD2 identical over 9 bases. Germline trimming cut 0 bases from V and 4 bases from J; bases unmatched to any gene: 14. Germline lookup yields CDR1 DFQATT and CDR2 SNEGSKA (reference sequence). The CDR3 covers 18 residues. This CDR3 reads CSAREPSRREGPPDTQYF. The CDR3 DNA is TGCAGTGCTAGAGAGCCTTCTAGGCGGGAGGGCCCCCCAGATACGCAGTATTTT.

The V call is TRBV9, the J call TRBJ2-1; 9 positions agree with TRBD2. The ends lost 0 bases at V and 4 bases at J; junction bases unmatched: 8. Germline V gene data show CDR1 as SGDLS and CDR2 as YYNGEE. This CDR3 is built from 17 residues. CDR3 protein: CASSVEGAGGPYNEQFF. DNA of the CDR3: TGTGCCAGCAGCGTAGAAGGAGCGGGGGGCCCTTACAATGAGCAGTTCTTC.

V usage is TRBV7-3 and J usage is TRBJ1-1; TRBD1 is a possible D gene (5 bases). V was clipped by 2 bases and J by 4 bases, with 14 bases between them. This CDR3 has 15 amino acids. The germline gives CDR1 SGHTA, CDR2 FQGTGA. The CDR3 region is CASSLLPGRVTEAFF. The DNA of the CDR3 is TGTGCCAGCAGCTTACTCCCGGGGCGGGTCACTGAAGCTTTCTTT.

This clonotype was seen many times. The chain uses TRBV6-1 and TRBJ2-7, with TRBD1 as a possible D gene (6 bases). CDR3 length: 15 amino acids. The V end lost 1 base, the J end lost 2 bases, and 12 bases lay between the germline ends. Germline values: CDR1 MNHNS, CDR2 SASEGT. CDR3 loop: CASSEVDSSTYEQYF. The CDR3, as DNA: TGTGCCAGCAGTGAAGTGGACAGTTCTACCTACGAGCAGTACTTC.

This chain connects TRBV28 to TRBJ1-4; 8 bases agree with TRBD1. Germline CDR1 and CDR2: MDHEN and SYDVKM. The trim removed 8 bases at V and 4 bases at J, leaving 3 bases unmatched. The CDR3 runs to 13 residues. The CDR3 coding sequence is TGTGCCAGCTTTACAGGGGGTAATGAAAAACTGTTTTTT. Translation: CASFTGGNEKLFF.

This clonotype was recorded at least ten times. The CDR3 sequence: CASSLAWTSGNYNEQFF. The CDR3 coding sequence is TGTGCCAGCAGCTTGGCTTGGACTAGCGGGAACTACAATGAGCAGTTCTTC. The V gene is TRBV5-5, the J gene TRBJ2-1; 12 bases are a match to TRBD2. This CDR3 is 17 amino acids long. Germline V gene data show CDR1 as SGHKS and CDR2 as YYEKEE (reference sequence). The V and J ends lost 0 bases and 3 bases, in that order; junction bases with no gene match: 4.

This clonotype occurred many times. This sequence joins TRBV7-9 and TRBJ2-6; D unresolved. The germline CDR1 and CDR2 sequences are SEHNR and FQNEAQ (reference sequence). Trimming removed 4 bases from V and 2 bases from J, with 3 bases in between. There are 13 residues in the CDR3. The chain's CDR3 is CASSSTGANVLTF. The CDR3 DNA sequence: TGTGCCAGCAGCTCAACTGGGGCCAACGTCCTGACTTTC. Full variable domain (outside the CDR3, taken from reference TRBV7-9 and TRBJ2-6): DTGVSQNPRHKITKRGQNVTFRCDPISEHNRLYWYRQTLGQGPEFLTYFQNEAQLEKSRLLSDRFSAERPKGSFSTLEIQRTEQGDSAMYLCASSSTGANVLTFGAGSRLTVL.

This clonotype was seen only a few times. CDR3 coding DNA: TGTGCCAGCAGCCAGGAAAGGGGAGCGGGGGAAAACATTCAGTACTTC. It is translated as CASSQERGAGENIQYF. V and J are TRBV4-2 and TRBJ2-4, with TRBD2 matching 8 bases. After removal of 3 bases from V and 5 bases from J, the junction contained 9 bases not matched to a gene. CDR3 length equals 16 residues. Per germline, CDR1 LGHNA and CDR2 YNFKEQ.

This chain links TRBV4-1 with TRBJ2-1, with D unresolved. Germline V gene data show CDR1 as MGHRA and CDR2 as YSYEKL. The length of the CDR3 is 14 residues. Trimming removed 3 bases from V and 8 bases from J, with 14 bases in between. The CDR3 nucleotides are TGCGCCAGCAGCCATCCCGGTTTAGCCTATGAGCAGTTCTTC. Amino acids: CASSHPGLAYEQFF.